Following are 31 T cell receptor beta chains from one sample sequenced in a study of regulatory T cells in long-lasting Graves disease. Time point meaning: newly diagnosed GD, antithyroid drugs for less than 3 months. PBMC-extracted RNA yielded the TCR library. The authors built TCR beta libraries using iRepertoire HTBI primers and Arm-PCR of CDR3 regions. MiXCR was run by TCRdb on the multiplex PCR reads, yielding one entry per CDR3 protein. Among more than 450,000 distinct CDR3 sequences, 15% to 20% were seen once, and the ten largest hold less than 15%. This sample also appeared in a second study, on T cells in Graves' hyperthyroidism and ophthalmopathy.

The sequencing used peripheral blood mononuclear cells (PBMCs), collected at new diagnosis, from a patient treated with antithyroid drugs. The receptors come from a middle-aged man with Graves disease.

This chain joins TRBV11-2 and TRBJ2-2; 8 positions match TRBD2. After removal of 1 base from V and 4 bases from J, the junction contained 5 bases not matched to a gene. There are 16 residues in the CDR3. In germline, CDR1 is SGHAT, CDR2 FQNNGV. CDR3 nucleotide sequence: TGTGCCAGCAGCTTAGGAGGGACTAGTACCACCGGGGAGCTGTTTTTT. The encoded protein is CASSLGGTSTTGELFF.

This clonotype was observed a few times. As DNA, the CDR3 is TGTGCCGCATTACTAGCGGGAGCGTACAATGAGCAGTTCTTC. This codes for CAALLAGAYNEQFF. The rearrangement uses TRBV30 and TRBJ2-1; 11 bases map to TRBD2. V lost 8 bases, J lost 4 bases, and 7 bases stayed unmatched. Germline V gene lookup returns CDR1 GTSNPN and CDR2 SVGIG (reference sequence). This CDR3 contains 14 residues.

This clonotype was seen many times. The chain employs TRBV5-1 and TRBJ2-7; D might be TRBD1 (6 bases). CDR3 length: 13 amino acids. V was shortened by 1 base and J by 3 bases, with 8 bases between the two germline ends. Germline V CDR1 and CDR2: SGHRS, YFSETQ. CDR3 sequence reads: CASSLPGDYEQYF. The CDR3 bases are TGCGCCAGCAGCTTGCCAGGGGACTACGAGCAGTACTTC.

In this sample, this clonotype turned up many times. V usage is TRBV3-1 and J usage is TRBJ2-7; D remains ambiguous. Between the trimmed V and J ends, which lost 1 base and 4 bases, there was a span of 8 bases. CDR3 length: 13 residues. From germline, CDR1 is LGHDT and CDR2 YNNKEL (reference sequence). The CDR3 DNA reads as TGTGCCAGCAGCCAAGTTGGTCTTTACGAGCAGTACTTC. It specifies CASSQVGLYEQYF.

This clonotype was seen a few times. The chain carries TRBV28 and TRBJ2-1, with D uncertain. With 10 bases removed from V and 6 bases from J, the gap between germline ends came to 16 bases. CDR3 length: 13 amino acids. The germline gives CDR1 MDHEN, CDR2 SYDVKM. In DNA form, the CDR3 reads TGTGCCACCCTGGACCCGAAGGGCAATGAGCAGTTCTTC. Its protein product is CATLDPKGNEQFF. Full variable domain (remainder filled in from reference TRBV28 and TRBJ2-1): DVKVTQSSRYLVKRTGEKVFLECVQDMDHENMFWYRQDPGLGLRLIYFSYDVKMKEKGDIPEGYSVSREKKERFSLILESASTNQTSMYLCATLDPKGNEQFFGPGTRLTVL.

This clonotype was picked up many times. The chain has TRBV28 and TRBJ2-2, with D possibly being TRBD2 (5 bases). This CDR3 has 15 residues. Germline V gene data show CDR1 as MDHEN and CDR2 as SYDVKM. Trimming took off 3 bases at V and 7 bases at J, with 15 bases between the two ends. DNA of the CDR3: TGTGCCAGCAGTTTTGGGAGAGGGATTATCGGGGAGCTGTTTTTT. Amino acid sequence: CASSFGRGIIGELFF.

This clonotype was detected ten times or more. The V and J genes are TRBV28 and TRBJ2-7; possibly TRBD1 or TRBD2 for D (5 bases each). Between the trimmed V and J ends, which lost 1 base and 1 base, there was a span of 20 bases. There are 18 residues in the CDR3. Per the germline V gene, CDR1 is MDHEN and CDR2 is SYDVKM. In DNA form, the CDR3 reads TGTGCCAGCAGTTTATTTCTCTTGGGGACGGACCTTTCCTACGAGCAGTACTTC. This translates into CASSLFLLGTDLSYEQYF.

This clonotype was recorded many times. The V call is TRBV12-3 or TRBV12-4, the J call TRBJ2-2; 11 nucleotides line up with TRBD2. The J segment lost 6 bases and the V segment lost 3 bases, leaving 6 bases of the junction unmatched. The CDR3 sequence is 16 residues long. This chain's CDR3 is CASSFSTSGRAGELFF. The CDR3 DNA reads TGTGCCAGCAGTTTTAGTACTAGCGGGAGAGCCGGGGAGCTGTTTTTT.

This clonotype appeared many times. The chain couples TRBV20-1 to TRBJ2-7; 10 bases agree with TRBD2. Germline V lookup: CDR1 DFQATT, CDR2 SNEGSKA (reference sequence). J lost 6 bases, V lost 2 bases, and 7 bases had no gene match. The CDR3 has 14 residues. The CDR3 loop reads CSARTAGGGGEQYF. For the CDR3, the DNA is TGCAGTGCTAGAACAGCGGGGGGGGGCGGCGAGCAGTACTTC.

The gene calls are TRBV10-3 and TRBJ2-7; the D is unclear. This CDR3 is built from 14 residues. CDR1 ENHRY and CDR2 SYGVKD come from the germline V gene. Trimming pared 0 bases from V and 1 base from J, leaving 7 bases between. This CDR3 reads CAISESTGSYEQYF. Here the CDR3 DNA reads TGTGCCATCAGTGAGTCGACCGGATCCTACGAGCAGTACTTC.

In this sample, this clonotype turned up a few times. A single base separates this from a much larger clone, so it may be a read error. The genes are TRBV11-1 and TRBJ1-1; D gene ambiguous. This CDR3 spans 12 amino acids. Germline V CDR1 and CDR2: SGHAT, FQDESV (reference sequence). The CDR3 nucleotides are TGTGCCAGCAGCTTAGCGGCCCATGAAGCTTCCTTT. Protein sequence: CASSLAAHEASF.

This clonotype was observed at least ten times. The chain joins TRBV27 to TRBJ2-3, with a tentative D call TRBD2 (6 bases). V was clipped by 3 bases and J by 1 base, with 8 bases between them. The CDR3 runs 14 residues. CDR1 and CDR2 (germline): MNHEY, SMNVEV (reference sequence). The CDR3 loop is CASSFPGGTDTQYF. The CDR3 DNA sequence: TGTGCCAGCAGTTTCCCGGGGGGCACAGATACGCAGTATTTT.

This clonotype has ten or more counts. The rearrangement joins TRBV20-1 to TRBJ2-5; D not resolved. CDR1 DFQATT and CDR2 SNEGSKA come from the germline V gene (reference sequence). The CDR3 is 12 amino acids. Trimming left V 3 bases short and J 2 bases short, with 7 bases between. The CDR3, as DNA: TGCAGTGCTAGTTACTTACAAGAGACCCAGTACTTC. Residues: CSASYLQETQYF.

This clonotype was seen many times. The chain uses TRBV28 and TRBJ1-6; no clear D. CDR3 size: 17 residues. The germline V gene has CDR1 MDHEN and CDR2 SYDVKM. Trimming left V 4 bases short and J 8 bases short, with 21 bases between. The CDR3 sequence is CASSSPARTARDSPLHF. In DNA form, the CDR3 reads TGTGCCAGCAGTTCGCCGGCGAGGACGGCAAGAGATTCACCCCTCCACTTT.

This chain links TRBV7-9 with TRBJ2-1, with 8 bases identical to TRBD2. The CDR3 is made up of 16 amino acids. The J segment lost 10 bases and the V segment lost 1 base, leaving 12 bases of the junction unmatched. Germline CDR1 and CDR2: SEHNR and FQNEAQ (reference sequence). CDR3 sequence (DNA): TGTGCCAGCAGCTTAGAGGTTACCTATGTAGCGGGAGAGCAGTTCTTC. It is translated as CASSLEVTYVAGEQFF.

The table lists this clonotype with a few counts. V and J are TRBV4-1 and TRBJ2-7; TRBD1 is a possible D gene (6 bases). Germline V CDR1 and CDR2: MGHRA, YSYEKL. CDR3 length: 16 residues. Trimming shortened V by 0 bases and J by 2 bases, and 14 bases separated the two germline ends. The CDR3 nucleotides read TGCGCCAGCAGCCAAGACGTGGGGACACAGACCTACGAGCAGTACTTC. As protein: CASSQDVGTQTYEQYF.

As regards this clonotype: Possible read error: a much larger clone is one base away. The chain is built from TRBV7-9 and TRBJ2-7; 7 positions agree with TRBD1. This CDR3 contains 14 residues. Germline V gene lookup returns CDR1 SEHNR and CDR2 FQNEAQ (reference sequence). The CDR3 spells CASSDRDSPYERYF. Written as DNA, the CDR3 is TGTGCCAGCAGTGACCGGGACAGCCCCTACGAGCGGTACTTC.

This clonotype occurred a few times. The chain links TRBV5-1 to TRBJ2-3; TRBD2 is a possible D gene (7 bases). The ends were cut back, 4 bases at V and 6 bases at J, with 15 bases in the middle. Germline loops: CDR1 SGHRS, CDR2 YFSETQ. CDR3 length: 14 residues. CDR3 sequence: CASSGGGSLDTQYF. The CDR3 region has the DNA TGCGCCAGCAGCGGGGGCGGGAGCCTCGATACGCAGTATTTT.

This CDR3 is CASSLGYQFGPQPYEQYF. DNA of the CDR3: TGTGCCAGCAGTTTAGGATATCAGTTTGGGCCGCAACCTTACGAGCAGTACTTC. This rearrangement joins TRBV28 to TRBJ2-7; the D is unclear. Germline V gene lookup returns CDR1 MDHEN and CDR2 SYDVKM. V gave up 2 bases and J gave up 4 bases, with 24 bases separating them. The CDR3 extends over 18 amino acids. The full variable domain, rest sourced from reference TRBV28 and TRBJ2-7, is DVKVTQSSRYLVKRTGEKVFLECVQDMDHENMFWYRQDPGLGLRLIYFSYDVKMKEKGDIPEGYSVSREKKERFSLILESASTNQTSMYLCASSLGYQFGPQPYEQYFGPGTRLTVT.

The genes are TRBV14 and TRBJ1-2; D perhaps matches TRBD1 (5 bases). V gave up 1 base and J gave up 3 bases, with 12 bases separating them. The germline CDR1 and CDR2 sequences are SGHDN and FVKESK. CDR3 length equals 15 residues. CDR3: CASSQAVGEYYGYTF. In DNA form, the CDR3 reads TGTGCCAGCAGCCAAGCTGTGGGGGAATACTATGGCTACACCTTC.

About this clonotype: This could be a read error, since a much larger clone is one nucleotide away. The gene calls are TRBV20-1 and TRBJ2-3, with 8 bases matching TRBD2. The CDR3 consists of 15 residues. Germline V CDR1 and CDR2: DFQATT, SNEGSKA (reference sequence). The CDR3 loop reads CSDRAATSGTDTQYF. The CDR3 region has the DNA TGCAGTGATAGAGCCGCGACTAGCGGCACAGATACGCAGTATTTT.

In this sample, this clonotype turned up a few times. The chain joins TRBV20-1 to TRBJ2-3; 7 bases agree with TRBD2. Germline V gives CDR1 DFQATT, CDR2 SNEGSKA (reference sequence). The CDR3 consists of 14 residues. After removal of 6 bases from V and 2 bases from J, the junction contained 8 bases not matched to a gene. This CDR3 is CSAAPAGDTDTQYF. The CDR3 DNA sequence: TGCAGTGCCGCCCCTGCGGGAGACACAGATACGCAGTATTTT.

This chain joins TRBV7-9 and TRBJ2-1; TRBD2 is a possible D gene (6 bases). The CDR3 contains 14 residues. Trimming left V 3 bases short and J 8 bases short, with 14 bases between. Germline V gene data show CDR1 as SEHNR and CDR2 as FQNEAQ (reference sequence). CDR3 bases: TGTGCCAGCAGCTTGACGGGGGTTAGGGATGAGCAGTTCTTC. Translating gives CASSLTGVRDEQFF.

This clonotype was counted many times. CDR3 DNA: TGTGCCAGCAGTCACATCTCCGGGACAGGGGGCACTGAAGCTTTCTTT. As protein: CASSHISGTGGTEAFF. This chain joins TRBV28 and TRBJ1-1, with 11 bases fitting TRBD1. J lost 4 bases, V lost 5 bases, and 9 bases had no gene match. Germline V gives CDR1 MDHEN, CDR2 SYDVKM. The CDR3 consists of 16 residues.

This clonotype was seen a few times. This chain connects TRBV27 to TRBJ2-1, with 14 bases that match TRBD2. The CDR3 has 16 amino acids. Unmatched junction bases numbered 7, after V lost 4 bases and J lost 8 bases. Germline CDR1 and CDR2: MNHEY and SMNVEV (reference sequence). CDR3 in amino acids: CASSSEGLAGVYEQFF. Written as DNA, the CDR3 is TGTGCCAGCAGTTCCGAGGGACTAGCGGGAGTCTATGAGCAGTTCTTC.

This clonotype was observed many times. J is TRBJ2-1 and V is TRBV20-1; TRBD2 matches at 10 bases. The CDR3 consists of 17 residues. The junction had 8 bases not matched to a gene; V was cut back by 0 bases and J by 3 bases. Germline loops: CDR1 DFQATT, CDR2 SNEGSKA (reference sequence). CDR3 in amino acids: CSARDRFRTSGYNEQFF. The DNA of the CDR3 is TGCAGTGCTAGAGACAGGTTTAGGACTAGCGGCTACAATGAGCAGTTCTTC.

The chain joins TRBV10-1 to TRBJ2-2; 11 bases match TRBD2. The CDR3 is 17 residues long. Germline V gene lookup returns CDR1 WNHNN and CDR2 SYGVQD (reference sequence). V dropped 5 bases and J dropped 1; count of bases not matched to a gene: 6. This chain's CDR3 is CASSSGTSGVNTGELFF. The CDR3 bases are TGCGCCAGCAGTTCCGGGACTAGCGGAGTGAACACCGGGGAGCTGTTTTTT.

The gene calls are TRBV27 and TRBJ2-7; D might be TRBD1 (5 bases). CDR1 is MNHEY, CDR2 SMNVEV, per germline (reference sequence). The V end lost 9 bases, the J end lost 4 bases, and 13 bases lay between the germline ends. CDR3 length: 12 amino acids. This chain's CDR3 is CARANSGYEQYF. Here the CDR3 DNA reads TGTGCCAGAGCCAATTCAGGGTACGAGCAGTACTTC.

This clonotype was observed a few times. This may be a read error, as it is one base from a much larger clone. This chain connects TRBV6-2 or TRBV6-3 to TRBJ2-7, with D perhaps matching TRBD2 (6 bases). Germline assignment: CDR1 MNHEY and CDR2 SVGEGT. Trimming cost V 6 bases and J 1 base, with 16 bases left between them. The CDR3 is 15 amino acids. The DNA of the CDR3 is TGTGCCAGCAGCCACAGACTAGGGAATTCCTACGAGCAGTACTTC. It translates to CASSHRLGNSYEQYF.

This clonotype has more than one count but fewer than ten. The chain couples TRBV20-1 to TRBJ2-3; 10 nucleotides line up with TRBD2. Germline CDR1 reads DFQATT; CDR2 reads SNEGSKA (reference sequence). The ends lost 4 bases at V and 4 bases at J; junction bases unmatched: 8. CDR3 size: 15 residues. The CDR3 region is CSATGLAGEADTQYF. CDR3 DNA: TGCAGTGCTACGGGGCTAGCGGGAGAAGCAGATACGCAGTATTTT.

This clonotype was found many times. The gene calls are TRBV12-3 or TRBV12-4 and TRBJ2-7, with 10 bases that match TRBD2. Germline trimming cut 2 bases from V and 0 bases from J; bases unmatched to any gene: 7. The CDR3 totals 17 residues. Written as DNA, the CDR3 is TGTGCCAGCAGTTTAAGGACTAGCGGTTTTAACTCCTACGAGCAGTACTTC. Translating gives CASSLRTSGFNSYEQYF.